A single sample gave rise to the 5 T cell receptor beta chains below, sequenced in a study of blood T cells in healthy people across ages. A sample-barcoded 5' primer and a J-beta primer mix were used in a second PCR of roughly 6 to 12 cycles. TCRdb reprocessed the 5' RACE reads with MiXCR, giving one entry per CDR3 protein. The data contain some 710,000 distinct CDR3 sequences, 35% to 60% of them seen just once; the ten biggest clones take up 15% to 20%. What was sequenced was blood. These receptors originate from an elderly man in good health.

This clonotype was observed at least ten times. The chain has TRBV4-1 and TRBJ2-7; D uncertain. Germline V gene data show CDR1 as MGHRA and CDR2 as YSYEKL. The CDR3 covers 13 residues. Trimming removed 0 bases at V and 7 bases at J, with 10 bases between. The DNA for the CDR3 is TGCGCCAGCAGCCAAGATCTTACGGCGGAGCAGTACTTC. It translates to CASSQDLTAEQYF.

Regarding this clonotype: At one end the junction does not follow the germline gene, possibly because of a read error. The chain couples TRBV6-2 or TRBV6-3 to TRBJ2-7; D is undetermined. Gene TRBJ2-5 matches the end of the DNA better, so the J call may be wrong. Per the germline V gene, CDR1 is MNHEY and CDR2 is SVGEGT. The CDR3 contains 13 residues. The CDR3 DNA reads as TGTGCCAGCAGGTACTCCCCCGGAGAGACCCAGTACTTC. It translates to CASRYSPGETQYF.

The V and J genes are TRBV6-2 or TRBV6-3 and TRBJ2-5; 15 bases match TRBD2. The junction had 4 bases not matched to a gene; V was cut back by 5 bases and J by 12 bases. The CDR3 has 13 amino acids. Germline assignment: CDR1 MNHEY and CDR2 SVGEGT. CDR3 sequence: CASSIRTSGREYF. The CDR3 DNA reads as TGTGCCAGCAGTATCCGGACTAGCGGGAGGGAGTACTTC.

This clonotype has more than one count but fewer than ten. CDR3: CASSPGGQQFF. The CDR3 coding sequence is TGTGCCAGCAGCCCTGGGGGGCAGCAGTTCTTC. V gene TRBV12-3 or TRBV12-4 combines with J gene TRBJ2-1; D possibly matches TRBD1 or TRBD2 (6 bases each). The CDR3 consists of 11 residues. The V gene lost 6 bases and the J gene lost 11 bases, with 11 bases spanning the gap.

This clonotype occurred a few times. For the CDR3, the DNA is TGTGCCAGCAGTTCGGGACTGCGGGATCGTTACGAGCAGTACTTC. This sequence encodes CASSSGLRDRYEQYF. The rearrangement uses TRBV27 and TRBJ2-7, with D possibly being TRBD2 (6 bases). Germline CDR1 and CDR2: MNHEY and SMNVEV (reference sequence). V was clipped by 4 bases and J by 4 bases, with 17 bases between them. The CDR3 consists of 15 residues.